Listed here are 2 T cell receptor beta chains from one sample, sequenced in a study of shared clonotypes between healthy human individuals. The protocol was immunoSEQ multiplex PCR, while the TCRdb copy is restricted to in-frame clones and leaves out a portion. This table has hundreds of thousands of clones, around three quarters appearing once. Sequencing was carried out using PBMCs. The receptors stem from a woman between 40 and 55 years old in good health. Some clones in this sample may be carry-over from other donors' samples.

The count of this clone is one. V gene TRBV2 combines with J gene TRBJ1-2, with D perhaps TRBD1 (5 bases). V lost 4 bases to trimming and J lost 13 bases, with 16 bases between them. Looked up from germline, CDR1 is SNHLY and CDR2 is FYNNEI. The CDR3 sequence is 12 residues long. The CDR3 spells CASSAQGDVFTF. CDR3 nucleotide sequence: TGTGCCAGCAGTGCGCAGGGCGATGTCTTCACCTTC.

The chain recombines TRBV7-2 with TRBJ2-7; D is ambiguous. CDR1 SGHTA and CDR2 FQGNSA come from the germline V gene. Trimming shortened V by 1 base and J by 6 bases, and 7 bases separated the two germline ends. CDR3 length equals 12 residues. The CDR3 sequence is CASSLVSREQYF. CDR3 bases: TGTGCCAGCAGCTTAGTATCTCGCGAGCAGTACTTC. The whole variable domain, filled in from reference TRBV7-2 and TRBJ2-7, reads GAGVSQSPSNKVTEKGKDVELRCDPISGHTALYWYRQSLGQGLEFLIYFQGNSAPDKSGLPSDRFSAERTGGSVSTLTIQRTQQEDSAVYLCASSLVSREQYFGPGTRLTVT.